This TCR beta chain was identified in a study of PD-1 blockade in classical Hodgkin lymphoma. Only in-frame clones appear in the TCRdb table, and some are missing; sequencing was by immunoSEQ multiplex PCR. The table has around 37,000 clones, approximately 90% seen once; the top ten hold roughly 0.33%. As concerns this clone: Its matching antigen is unknown.

Trimming at V came to 4 bases and at J to 4 bases, leaving 10 bases not matched to a gene. Germline V lookup: CDR1 SGHRS, CDR2 YFSETQ. This CDR3 contains 15 residues. Whole-study results and caveats: Undefined causes, possibly disease activity or prior therapy, underlie the repertoire differences. Significant TCR diversity gains by C4D1 occurred in CD4+ but not CD8+ cells.

Documented time point: cycle 4 day 1 (C4D1), after less than 7 weeks of nivolumab. Each of the patients experienced relapse following autologous stem cell transplantation, and their brentuximab vedotin exposure differed. Investigators isolated CD4+ T cells from thawed PBMCs through magnetic negative selection. The best responses consisted of complete response, partial response or progressive disease. The chain uses TRBV5-1 and TRBJ2-5; 7 bases align to TRBD1. The sequences come from CD4+ T cells from blood, collected before the fourth cycle of nivolumab. The clonotype was recovered from a human donor with classical Hodgkin lymphoma. CDR3 DNA: TGCGCCAGCAGCGGAGTCCTAACAGGGGCAGAGACCCAGTACTTC. Amino acids: CASSGVLTGAETQYF.